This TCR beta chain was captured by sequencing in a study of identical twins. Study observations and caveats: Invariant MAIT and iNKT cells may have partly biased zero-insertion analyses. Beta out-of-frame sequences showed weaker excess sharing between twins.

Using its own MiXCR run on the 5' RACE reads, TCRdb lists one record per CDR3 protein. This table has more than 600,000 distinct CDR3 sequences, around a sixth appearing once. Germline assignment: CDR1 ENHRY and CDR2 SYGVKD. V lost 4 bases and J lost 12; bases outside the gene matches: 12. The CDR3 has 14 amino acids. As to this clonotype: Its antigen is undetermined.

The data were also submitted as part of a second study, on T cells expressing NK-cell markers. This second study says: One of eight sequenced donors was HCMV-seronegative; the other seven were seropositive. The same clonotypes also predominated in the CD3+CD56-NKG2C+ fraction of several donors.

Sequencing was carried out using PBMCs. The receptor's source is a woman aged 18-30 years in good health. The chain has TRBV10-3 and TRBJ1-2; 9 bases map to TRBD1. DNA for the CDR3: TGTGCCATCAGTGGTGATACAGGGGGCCAGCCCCACACCTTC. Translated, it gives CAISGDTGGQPHTF.